This TCR beta chain came from a study of blood T cell repertoires in COVID-19 (dated by TCRdb to 2020 to 2022). About the full investigation: Collaborator samples came from the United States, Italy and Spain and covered acute and convalescent phases of COVID-19. Subjects who had been exposed to COVID-19, were actively infected with it, or had recovered from it provided the deeply sampled blood TCRbeta repertoires that made up the dataset. The samples were drawn from two sources: the first 160 participants of the ongoing ImmuneRACE study, and fewer than 1,500 subjects contributed by 6 global collaborators. Where HLA class I and class II types were available, the types were taken from metadata supplied by the sample provider, not from assay-based typing. Sample metadata almost always included a de-identified subject ID, COVID-19 status, age in years and sex. The repertoires were released in a freely available public database meant as a resource for research on the immune response to SARS-CoV-2. The material from the prospective study consisted of cDNA or gDNA derived from T cells, B-cell-depleted T cells, or PBMCs. The investigation overall reported the following: How much clinical and demographic metadata was included differed by source and by participant, and the metadata was provided uncurated.

The immunoSEQ Assay, a bias-controlled multiplex PCR, was used to amplify TCRbeta CDR3 regions from genomic DNA. The authors' analysis ran thus. The number of nucleated cells in each sample was estimated from the amplification of reference gene primers within the assay. To quantify the absolute abundance of each unique TCRbeta CDR3 rearrangement, sequence reads were collapsed and filtered. For each sample, productive Simpson clonality was calculated as the square root of Simpson's diversity index over productive rearrangements. This immuneACCESS table, as held by TCRdb, lists in-frame sequences with V and J called but not all clones. Of the missing ones, under half trace to an unresolved V gene in checked studies; the others have no known cause. D and trimming come from the DNA, and the V and J calls and clone size come from that table. The sample contains some 290,000 clones, about 90% of them found a single time. The ten top clones hold about 11% of the sample.

After removal of 2 bases from V and 3 bases from J, the junction retains 3 bases not matched to a gene. Including the terminal cysteine and phenylalanine, the CDR3 comprises 15 residues. The kept DNA is CDR3 alone, 45 bases in frame from the first base. At one collaborating source in Seattle, patients were enrolled during active infection and were followed longitudinally through the course of disease. The collaborating institutions used their own protocols to collect whole blood in K2EDTA tubes. For TCRbeta analysis, collaborators shipped samples in one of three forms: frozen whole blood, isolated PBMCs, or DNA extracted from either of those sample types. In the case of this clone: This clone's antigen is unknown. No base qualities exist here, and no much larger clone lies one base off it.

This sequence was found in a woman in her twenties or thirties with COVID-19, enrolled during active disease. The specimen sequenced was peripheral blood. The chain is encoded by TRBV23-1 joined to TRBJ2-2, with TRBD2 matching 7 junction bases. TRBV23-1 counts as an open reading frame of uncertain function. The encoded CDR3 is CASSQKGRDTGELFF. The DNA reads as follows: TGCGCCAGCAGTCAAAAGGGGAGGGACACCGGGGAGCTGTTTTTT.